This T cell receptor beta chain was sequenced for a study of shared clonotypes between healthy human individuals. Across the study: The study used three CD4 naive, three CD4 memory, two CD8 naive and one CD8 memory plate per donor.

A few counts support this clone. Splitting of each subset's genomic DNA was done evenly across several immunoSEQ plates. TCRdb keeps only in-frame clones here, not all; method: immunoSEQ multiplex PCR. The table records 110,000 or so clones, 55% to 80% of them present only once. CCR7-negative CD45RA+ TemRA cells were combined with CD45RO+ cells to form CD8 memory. The V end lost 8 bases, the J end lost 5 bases, and 10 bases lay between the germline ends. The CDR3 runs 12 residues. The germline V gene encodes CDR1 WSHSY and CDR2 SAAADI. The V and J genes are TRBV10-2 and TRBJ1-5; no clear D gene. This TCR was sampled from a woman between 25 and 40 years old in good health. Specimen: memory CD8+ T cells sorted from blood. Subset: CD45RO+ cells pooled with CCR7-negative TemRA cells. CDR3 in amino acids: CASGNGDQPQHF. The CDR3 DNA reads as TGCGCCAGCGGAAATGGAGATCAGCCCCAGCATTTT.